The 21 T cell receptor beta chains given below trace back to one sample, sequenced in a study of blood T cells in healthy people across ages. Alongside a J-beta primer mix, a sample-barcoded 5' primer served in a second PCR lasting roughly 7 to 11 cycles. TCRdb ran MiXCR on the 5' RACE reads and lists one entry per CDR3 protein. Here the sample spans hundreds of thousands of distinct CDR3 sequences, 55% to 70% being singletons. Sequencing was done on a sample of blood. The source of these receptors is a man in his thirties or forties in good health.

The rearrangement uses TRBV11-2 and TRBJ2-1, with D tentatively TRBD1 or TRBD2 (5 bases each). The CDR3 is 18 residues long. The germline V gene encodes CDR1 SGHAT and CDR2 FQNNGV. Trimming removed 1 base from V and 13 bases from J, with 29 bases in between. Written as DNA, the CDR3 is TGTGCCAGCAGCTTAGGAGGAGGCCTAGCAGGGTGGTTTACAGGTCAGTTCTTC. Encoded protein: CASSLGGGLAGWFTGQFF.

The V and J genes are TRBV4-1 and TRBJ1-5; possible D gene TRBD1, 6 bases. Germline CDR1 is MGHRA and CDR2 is YSYEKL. The CDR3 runs to 15 residues. The V and J ends lost 1 base and 11 bases respectively, with 18 bases between them. CDR3 in DNA: TGCGCCAGCAGCCAAGCTTCAGGGGTCCCATGGACCCAGCATTTT. This sequence encodes CASSQASGVPWTQHF.

The chain links TRBV6-5 to TRBJ2-2, with 8 bases that match TRBD1. The CDR3 loop spans 14 amino acids. Germline CDR1 reads MNHEY; CDR2 reads SVGAGI. V lost 7 bases, J lost 6 bases, and 7 bases stayed unmatched. The CDR3 coding sequence is TGTGCCAGCATTCCCGGACAGGGTGCCGGGGAGCTGTTTTTT. Its protein is CASIPGQGAGELFF.

V usage is TRBV4-2 and J usage is TRBJ2-5; 12 nucleotides match TRBD2. V gave up 1 base and J gave up 10 bases; unmatched junction bases: 4. The CDR3 consists of 14 residues. Germline-derived CDR1 and CDR2 are LGHNA and YNFKEQ. For the CDR3, the DNA is TGTGCCAGCAGCCAAGTGACTAGCGGGGGTGGCCAGTACTTC. Its protein product is CASSQVTSGGGQYF.

This chain connects TRBV6-2 or TRBV6-3 to TRBJ2-4; D is perhaps TRBD1 (5 bases). Deletions cut 0 bases from V and 6 bases from J, with 15 bases between. The germline V gene has CDR1 MNHEY and CDR2 SVGEGT. This CDR3 is 16 amino acids long. The CDR3 spells CASSYSPARTPNIQYF. The CDR3 nucleotides are TGTGCCAGCAGTTACTCCCCGGCCCGGACACCAAACATTCAGTACTTC.

The rearrangement uses TRBV20-1 and TRBJ1-6; D unclear. CDR3 length equals 17 residues. CDR1 DFQATT and CDR2 SNEGSKA come from the germline V gene (reference sequence). Deletions cut 0 bases from V and 0 bases from J, with 12 bases between. CDR3 nucleotide sequence: TGCAGTGCTAGAGACAGAAAGCTAAGCTCCTATAATTCACCCCTCCACTTT. Protein sequence: CSARDRKLSSYNSPLHF.

This clonotype has more than one count but fewer than ten. The chain combines TRBV20-1 with TRBJ2-7, with D possibly being TRBD1 (5 bases). The CDR3 has 15 amino acids. Germline V gene lookup returns CDR1 DFQATT and CDR2 SNEGSKA (reference sequence). Trimming shortened V by 6 bases and J by 1 base, and 19 bases separated the two germline ends. CDR3 in amino acids: CSASDRPRESYEQYF. The CDR3 DNA sequence: TGCAGTGCCTCCGACCGACCCAGGGAATCCTACGAGCAGTACTTC.

This chain connects TRBV29-1 to TRBJ1-1; D remains ambiguous. The germline V gene has CDR1 SQVTM and CDR2 ANQGSEA. This CDR3 contains 13 residues. CDR3 in amino acids: CTVAKVANTEAFF. CDR3 sequence (DNA): TGCACCGTCGCGAAGGTCGCCAACACTGAAGCTTTCTTT.

This clonotype appeared a few times. V gene TRBV5-5 combines with J gene TRBJ2-3; D remains unclear. Trimming stripped 1 base from V and 4 bases from J, with 10 bases between. There are 14 residues in the CDR3. The V gene's germline CDR1 is SGHKS and CDR2 YYEKEE (reference sequence). The CDR3 loop reads CASSLYTSPDTQYF. For the CDR3, the DNA is TGTGCCAGCAGCTTGTACACTTCCCCAGATACGCAGTATTTT.

V is TRBV4-3 and J is TRBJ1-2; 8 bases agree with TRBD1. The V segment lost 8 bases and the J segment 6 bases; nucleotides outside the gene matches: 17. The CDR3 runs 16 residues. The germline V gene encodes CDR1 LGHNA and CDR2 YSLEER. The CDR3 DNA reads TGCGCCAGCGCTCAGCTCAGTGGGCAGGGGGCAAATGGCTACACCTTC. It encodes CASAQLSGQGANGYTF.

J is TRBJ1-5 and V is TRBV12-3 or TRBV12-4; 8 nucleotides match TRBD1. The trim removed 5 bases at V and 5 bases at J, leaving 5 bases unmatched. CDR3 length equals 14 residues. CDR3: CASSRTGTYQPQHF. CDR3 bases: TGTGCCAGCAGTCGGACAGGGACTTATCAGCCCCAGCATTTT.

The V call is TRBV6-5, the J call TRBJ2-5, with 8 bases that match TRBD1. From germline, CDR1 is MNHEY and CDR2 SVGAGI. Trimming at V came to 7 bases and at J to 11 bases, leaving 12 bases not matched to a gene. This CDR3 contains 13 residues. Here the CDR3 reads CASNRQGAHEQYF. CDR3 nucleotide sequence: TGTGCCAGCAATCGGCAGGGGGCACATGAGCAGTACTTC.

This clonotype is a singleton in its sample. V gene TRBV20-1 combines with J gene TRBJ1-2; 7 nucleotides align to TRBD1. V lost 5 bases, J lost 7 bases, and 16 bases stayed unmatched. The length of the CDR3 is 15 residues. The germline V gene encodes CDR1 DFQATT and CDR2 SNEGSKA (reference sequence). This CDR3 reads CSAAREAGGSFGYTF. In nucleotides, the CDR3 is TGCAGTGCTGCCCGGGAGGCAGGGGGTTCCTTTGGCTACACCTTC.

This clonotype was seen only a few times. J is TRBJ2-5 and V is TRBV2; D gene uncertain. Germline lookup yields CDR1 SNHLY and CDR2 FYNNEI. Trimming cost V 6 bases and J 4 bases, with 12 bases left between them. The CDR3 loop spans 13 amino acids. CDR3 protein: CASRRTGGETQYF. CDR3 nucleotides: TGTGCCAGCAGACGAACGGGCGGAGAGACCCAGTACTTC.

This chain joins TRBV7-2 and TRBJ2-7, with TRBD2 matching over 7 bases. With V trimmed by 2 bases and J by 2 bases, 6 bases remained unmatched. The CDR3 consists of 15 residues. Looked up from germline, CDR1 is SGHTA and CDR2 is FQGNSA. In nucleotides, the CDR3 is TGTGCCAGCAGCTTACGTGGCGGGAGCACCTACGAGCAGTACTTC. The encoded protein is CASSLRGGSTYEQYF.

The rearrangement uses TRBV20-1 and TRBJ1-1, with 9 positions matching TRBD1. The germline V gene has CDR1 DFQATT and CDR2 SNEGSKA (reference sequence). The J segment lost 4 bases and the V segment lost 6 bases, leaving 12 bases of the junction unmatched. The CDR3 totals 15 residues. The CDR3 is CSASGGQGFGTEAFF. The CDR3 coding sequence is TGCAGTGCCTCAGGCGGACAGGGGTTTGGCACTGAAGCTTTCTTT.

This clonotype occurred a few times. The rearrangement uses TRBV7-2 and TRBJ2-3; D is uncertain. This CDR3 region has 14 residues. V dropped 6 bases and J dropped 0 bases, with 10 bases sitting between them. Germline loops: CDR1 SGHTA, CDR2 FQGNSA. The CDR3 DNA sequence: TGTGCCAGCAGTTATGACACTAGCACAGATACGCAGTATTTT. The encoded protein is CASSYDTSTDTQYF.

This clonotype has ten or more counts. The chain has TRBV7-2 and TRBJ2-4; D ambiguous. Trimming took off 1 base at V and 0 bases at J, with 10 bases between the two ends. The CDR3 covers 16 residues. Germline values: CDR1 SGHTA, CDR2 FQGNSA. The CDR3 reads CASSLEVGLAKNIQYF. The CDR3 DNA follows: TGTGCCAGCAGCTTAGAGGTTGGCCTAGCCAAAAACATTCAGTACTTC.

The chain employs TRBV24-1 and TRBJ2-2; D is ambiguous. The V and J ends lost 1 base and 8 bases respectively, with 4 bases between them. Germline CDR1 KGHDR, CDR2 SFDVKD. The CDR3 has 12 amino acids. The CDR3 loop reads CATSDLSGELFF. CDR3 DNA: TGTGCCACCAGTGATTTATCAGGGGAGCTGTTTTTT.

Turning to this clonotype: At one end the junction does not follow the germline gene, possibly because of a read error. The chain links TRBV7-2 to TRBJ2-7; 9 bases agree with TRBD1. The CDR3 consists of 14 residues. Looked up from germline, CDR1 is SGHTA and CDR2 is FQGNSA. The CDR3 protein is CASSAGQGSSEQYF. In DNA form, the CDR3 reads TGTGCCAGCAGCGCGGGACAGGGTTCCTCCGAGCAGTACTTC.

CDR3: CASSARDNEQFF. Here the CDR3 DNA reads TGTGCCAGCAGCGCTAGGGACAATGAGCAGTTCTTC. This chain joins TRBV7-8 and TRBJ2-1, with D unresolved. The CDR3 spans 12 residues. Germline CDR1 SGHVS, CDR2 FQNEAQ. V was shortened by 5 bases and J by 5 bases, with 7 bases between the two germline ends.